The rows below give T cell receptor beta chains drawn from one sample of a study of T cell responses to AZD1222 COVID-19 vaccine. Here immunoSEQ multiplex PCR was the method, and the copy in TCRdb shows in-frame clones only, minus some. The data show 140,000 to 150,000 clones, over 80% seen once. Sequencing used peripheral blood, obtained 28 days after the second AZD1222 dose. Receptor source: an adult who received the AZD1222 COVID-19 vaccine. Each CDR3 is given with its conserved first and last residue. The order of the fields is V gene, clone size, J gene, D gene, CDR3 length, CDR3 DNA, CDR3 protein. A D gene is named only where the DNA matches it firmly. Clone size is not always given. Where it is, it says once, few, many or a class for expanded clones.

>TRBV7-2|NA|TRBJ1-5|NA|12
TGTGCCAGCAGCTTAGACAGGCAGCCCCAGCATTTT
CASSLDRQPQHF
>TRBV9|NA|TRBJ2-7|NA|13
TGTGCCAGCAGCGTAGGACAGACCTACGAGCAGTACTTC
CASSVGQTYEQYF
>TRBV30|few|TRBJ1-5|TRBD1|15
TGTGCCTGGAGTGTAGGGACAGGGGGCAATCAGCCCCAGCATTTT
CAWSVGTGGNQPQHF
>TRBV4-3|NA|TRBJ2-3|TRBD2|17
TGCGCCAGCAGCCAATCCGGACTAGCGGGAGTTTCAGATACGCAGTATTTT
CASSQSGLAGVSDTQYF
>TRBV27|once|TRBJ1-2|NA|15
TGTGCCAGCAGTTTGCGTTCAGGGCCTGATTATGGCTACACCTTC
CASSLRSGPDYGYTF
>TRBV9|NA|TRBJ1-3|TRBD1|15
TGTGCCAGCAGTGAACAGGGGGCAGGAGGAAACACCATATATTTT
CASSEQGAGGNTIYF
>TRBV5-6|NA|TRBJ2-3|TRBD2|18
TGTGCCAGCAGCTTGGGAACTATGTCGGGAGGAAGTCCAGATACGCAGTATTTT
CASSLGTMSGGSPDTQYF
>TRBV6-5|NA|TRBJ1-2|NA|15
TGTGCCAGCAGAAAACCCCAGGGCACCCGTTATGGCTACACCTTC
CASRKPQGTRYGYTF
>TRBV19|NA|TRBJ2-3|NA|14
TGTGCCAGTAGTATAGGGCTAGCAGGAGATACGCAGTATTTT
CASSIGLAGDTQYF
>TRBV20-1|NA|TRBJ2-7|NA|11
TGCAGTGCTAGTAAGGCCTACGAGCAGTACTTC
CSASKAYEQYF
>TRBV19|once|TRBJ1-2|NA|15
TGTGCCAGTAGTAGGCGGACGGAACCACTTTATGGCTACACCTTC
CASSRRTEPLYGYTF
>TRBV27|NA|TRBJ1-5|NA|16
TGTGCCAGCAGTTTAAGGGGGGCGGTCATTAATCAGCCCCAGCATTTT
CASSLRGAVINQPQHF
>TRBV28|NA|TRBJ1-2|NA|13
TGTGCCAGCAGTTTGGAACAGAGGGAAGGCTACACCTTC
CASSLEQREGYTF
>TRBV5-5|NA|TRBJ1-6|NA|15
TGTGCCAGCAGCTCCGCACAGGGATTCAATTCACCCCTCCACTTT
CASSSAQGFNSPLHF
>TRBV10-3|NA|TRBJ2-5|NA|15
TGTGCCATCAGTGTATGGGCCTCCGGCCAAGAGACCCAGTACTTC
CAISVWASGQETQYF
>TRBV7-6|NA|TRBJ2-5|TRBD1|14
TGTGCCAGCAGCTTGGGACAGACCAAAGAGACCCAGTACTTC
CASSLGQTKETQYF
>TRBV5-1|NA|TRBJ1-6|NA|15
TGCGCCAGCAGCTTGTCCCGCCAGGGAGATTCACCCCTCCACTTT
CASSLSRQGDSPLHF
>TRBV15|NA|TRBJ1-6|NA|16
TGTGCCACCAGCAGAGATGTTCGAGGAGCGTATTCACCCCTCCACTTT
CATSRDVRGAYSPLHF
>TRBV10-1|NA|TRBJ2-7|TRBD2|15
TGCGCCAGCAGTGAGGCTAGCGGGAGAGTCTACGAGCAGTACTTC
CASSEASGRVYEQYF
>TRBV28|NA|TRBJ2-7|NA|11
TGTGCCAGCAAAGGGGGGTACGAGCAGTACTTC
CASKGGYEQYF
>TRBV11-2|NA|TRBJ2-7|NA|13
TGTGCCAGCAGCACCATCGTTGGGTACGAGCAGTACTTC
CASSTIVGYEQYF
>TRBV7-2|NA|TRBJ2-7|TRBD2|16
TGTGCCAGCAGCTTTTCGACTAGCGGGAGCTCCTACGAGCAGTACTTC
CASSFSTSGSSYEQYF
>TRBV12-3/TRBV12-4|NA|TRBJ2-7|NA|11
TGTGCCAGTGGGGTCGGAGGGGAGCAGTACTTC
CASGVGGEQYF
>TRBV4-1|NA|TRBJ2-7|TRBD2|16
TGCGCCAGCAGCGAGGTAGCGGGAGGGCCATCCTACGAGCAGTACTTC
CASSEVAGGPSYEQYF
>TRBV6-1|NA|TRBJ1-5|NA|14
TGTGCCAGCAGTGAGGGGGGGAGCAATCAGCCCCAGCATTTT
CASSEGGSNQPQHF
>TRBV10-3|once|TRBJ1-1|NA|14
TGTGCCATCAGTGGAACAGCTACTAACACTGAAGCTTTCTTT
CAISGTATNTEAFF
>TRBV24-1|NA|TRBJ1-1|NA|13
TGTGCCACCAGTGATTGGGTGAACACTGAAGCTTTCTTT
CATSDWVNTEAFF
>TRBV7-8|NA|TRBJ1-3|NA|14
TGTGCCAGCAGCTTAGATGGCTCTGGAAACACCATATATTTT
CASSLDGSGNTIYF
>TRBV7-2|NA|TRBJ2-7|TRBD1|14
TGTGCCAGCAGCCCGACAGGGATACGATACGAGCAGTACTTC
CASSPTGIRYEQYF
>TRBV18|once|TRBJ2-5|TRBD2|16
TGTGCCAGCTCACCACCGGGGGGAAGCGGGAGTGAGACCCAGTACTTC
CASSPPGGSGSETQYF
>TRBV18|NA|TRBJ1-2|NA|15
TGTGCCAGCTCACCACAAGAGGACAGCGGCTATGGCTACACCTTC
CASSPQEDSGYGYTF
>TRBV3-1/TRBV3-2|NA|TRBJ2-7|NA|11
TGTGCCAGCAGCCAAGGACGCGGGCAGTACTTC
CASSQGRGQYF
>TRBV30|NA|TRBJ2-7|TRBD2|15
TGTGCCTGGAGGATTCCGGGGACTAGAATATACGAGCAGTACTTC
CAWRIPGTRIYEQYF
>TRBV28|NA|TRBJ2-7|NA|11
TGTGCCAGCAGGGGACCGGACGAGCAGTACTTC
CASRGPDEQYF
>TRBV5-4|NA|TRBJ1-4|TRBD1|14
TGTGCCAGCAGCACCGGACAGGCTGGGGAAAAACTGTTTTTT
CASSTGQAGEKLFF
>TRBV15|NA|TRBJ1-5|NA|15
TGTGCCACCAGCAGAGATCGGTATAGCAATCAGCCCCAGCATTTT
CATSRDRYSNQPQHF
>TRBV23-1|NA|TRBJ1-5|NA|12
TGCGCCAGCAACCGCCCCAATCAGCCCCAGCATTTT
CASNRPNQPQHF
>TRBV3-1/TRBV3-2|NA|TRBJ1-1|TRBD1|14
TGTGCCAGCAGCCAAGGACAGGGTAGCACTGAAGCTTTCTTT
CASSQGQGSTEAFF
>TRBV10-2|NA|TRBJ1-5|TRBD1|15
TGCGCCACCCGTGACGGACAGGGGGCGAATCAGCCCCAGCATTTT
CATRDGQGANQPQHF
>TRBV3-1/TRBV3-2|NA|TRBJ2-3|TRBD2|16
TGTGCCAGCAGCCAAGCGGGAGGGCCCCGTGGAGATACGCAGTATTTT
CASSQAGGPRGDTQYF
>TRBV10-3|NA|TRBJ1-2|NA|16
TGTGCCATCAGTGAGTCGATAGGGGCGCGTAACTATGGCTACACCTTC
CAISESIGARNYGYTF
>TRBV9|NA|TRBJ1-6|NA|16
TGTGCCAGCAGCGTACGAGGGAGCTCCTATAATTCACCCCTCCACTTT
CASSVRGSSYNSPLHF
>TRBV5-1|once|TRBJ1-4|NA|15
TGCGCCAGCAGCACAGGACAGCCAAAGGAGGAAAAACTGTTTTTT
CASSTGQPKEEKLFF
>TRBV5-1|NA|TRBJ1-6|TRBD1|18
TGCGCCAGCAGCCAGGGACAGGGAGAGAGCTCCTATAATTCACCCCTCCACTTT
CASSQGQGESSYNSPLHF
>TRBV28|once|TRBJ1-2|TRBD1|16
TGTGCCAGCAGTGCGACTTTGGGGGACAGGGTTGATGGCTACACCTTC
CASSATLGDRVDGYTF